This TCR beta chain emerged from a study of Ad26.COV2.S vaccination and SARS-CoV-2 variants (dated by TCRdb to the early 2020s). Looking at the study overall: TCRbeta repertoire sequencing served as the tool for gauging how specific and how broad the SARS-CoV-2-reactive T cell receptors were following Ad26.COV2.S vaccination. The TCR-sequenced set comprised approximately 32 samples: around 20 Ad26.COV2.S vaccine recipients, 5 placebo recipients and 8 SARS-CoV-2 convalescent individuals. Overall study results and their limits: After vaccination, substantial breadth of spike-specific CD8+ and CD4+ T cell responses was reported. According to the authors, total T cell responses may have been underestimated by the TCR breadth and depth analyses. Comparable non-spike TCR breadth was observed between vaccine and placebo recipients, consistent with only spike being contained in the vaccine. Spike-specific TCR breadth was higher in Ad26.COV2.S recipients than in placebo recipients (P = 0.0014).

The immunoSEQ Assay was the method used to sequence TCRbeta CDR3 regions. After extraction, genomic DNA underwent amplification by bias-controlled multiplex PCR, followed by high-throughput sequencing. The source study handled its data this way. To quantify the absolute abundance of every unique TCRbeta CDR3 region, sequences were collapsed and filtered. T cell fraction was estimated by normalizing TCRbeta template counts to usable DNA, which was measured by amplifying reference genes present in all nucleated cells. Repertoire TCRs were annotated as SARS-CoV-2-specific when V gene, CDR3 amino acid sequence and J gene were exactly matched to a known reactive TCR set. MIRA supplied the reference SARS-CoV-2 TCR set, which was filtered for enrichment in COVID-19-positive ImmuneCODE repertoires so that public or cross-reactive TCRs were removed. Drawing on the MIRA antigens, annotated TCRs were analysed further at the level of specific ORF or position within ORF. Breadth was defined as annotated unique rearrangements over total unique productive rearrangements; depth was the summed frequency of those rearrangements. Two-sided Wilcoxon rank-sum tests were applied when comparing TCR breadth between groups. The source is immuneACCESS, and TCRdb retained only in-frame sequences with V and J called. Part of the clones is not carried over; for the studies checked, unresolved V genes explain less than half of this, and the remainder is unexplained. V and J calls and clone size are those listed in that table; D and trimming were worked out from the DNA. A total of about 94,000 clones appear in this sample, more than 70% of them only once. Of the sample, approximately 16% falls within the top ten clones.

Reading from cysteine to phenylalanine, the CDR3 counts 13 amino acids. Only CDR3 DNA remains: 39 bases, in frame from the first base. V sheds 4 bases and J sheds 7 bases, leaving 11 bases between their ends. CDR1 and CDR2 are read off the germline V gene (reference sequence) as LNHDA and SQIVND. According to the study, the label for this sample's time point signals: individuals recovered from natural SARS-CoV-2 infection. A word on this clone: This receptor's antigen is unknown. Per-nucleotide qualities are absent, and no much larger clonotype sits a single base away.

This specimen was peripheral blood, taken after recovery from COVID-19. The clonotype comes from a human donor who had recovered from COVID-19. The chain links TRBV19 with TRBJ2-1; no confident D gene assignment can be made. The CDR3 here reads CASSSYTWNEQFF. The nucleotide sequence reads TGTGCCAGTAGTAGTTATACGTGGAATGAGCAGTTCTTC.